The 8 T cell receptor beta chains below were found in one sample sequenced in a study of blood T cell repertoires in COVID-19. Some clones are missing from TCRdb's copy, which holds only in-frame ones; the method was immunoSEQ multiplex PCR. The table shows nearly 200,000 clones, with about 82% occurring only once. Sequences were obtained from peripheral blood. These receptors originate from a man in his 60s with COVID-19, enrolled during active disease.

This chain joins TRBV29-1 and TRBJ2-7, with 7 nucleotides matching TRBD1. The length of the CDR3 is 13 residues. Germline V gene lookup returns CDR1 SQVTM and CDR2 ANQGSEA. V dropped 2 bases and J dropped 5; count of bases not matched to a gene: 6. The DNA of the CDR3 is TGCAGCGTTGAATGGCGACAGGGCGACGAGCAGTACTTC. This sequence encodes CSVEWRQGDEQYF.

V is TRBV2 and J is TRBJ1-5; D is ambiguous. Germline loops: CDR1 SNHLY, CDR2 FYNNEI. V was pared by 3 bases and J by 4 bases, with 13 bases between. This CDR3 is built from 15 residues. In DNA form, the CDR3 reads TGTGCCAGCAGTGATCGGTTAGGGAGTAATCAGCCCCAGCATTTT. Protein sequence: CASSDRLGSNQPQHF.

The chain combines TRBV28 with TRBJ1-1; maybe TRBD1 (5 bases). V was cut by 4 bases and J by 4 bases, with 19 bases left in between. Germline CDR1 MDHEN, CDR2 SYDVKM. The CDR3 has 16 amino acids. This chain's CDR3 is CASSSRTFSAGTEAFF. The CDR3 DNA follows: TGTGCCAGCAGTTCAAGGACATTCTCGGCCGGCACTGAAGCTTTCTTT.

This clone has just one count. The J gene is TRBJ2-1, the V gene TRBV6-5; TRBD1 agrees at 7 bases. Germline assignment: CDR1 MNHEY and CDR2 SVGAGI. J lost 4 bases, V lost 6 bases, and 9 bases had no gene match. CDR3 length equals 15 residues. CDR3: CASRDREGHYNEQFF. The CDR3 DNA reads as TGTGCCAGCAGAGACAGGGAAGGGCATTACAATGAGCAGTTCTTC.

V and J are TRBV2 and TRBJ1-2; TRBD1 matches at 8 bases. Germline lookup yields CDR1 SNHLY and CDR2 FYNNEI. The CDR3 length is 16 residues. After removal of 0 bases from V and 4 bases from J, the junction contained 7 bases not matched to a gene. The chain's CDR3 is CASSEAQGAFVYGYTF. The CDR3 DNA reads TGTGCCAGCAGTGAAGCGCAGGGGGCGTTCGTCTATGGCTACACCTTC.

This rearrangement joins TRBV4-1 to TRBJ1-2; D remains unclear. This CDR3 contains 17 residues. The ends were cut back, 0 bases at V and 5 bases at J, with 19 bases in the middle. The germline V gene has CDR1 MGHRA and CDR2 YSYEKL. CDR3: CASSQDEGNGLKYGYTF. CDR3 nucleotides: TGCGCCAGCAGCCAAGATGAGGGAAACGGCTTAAAGTATGGCTACACCTTC.

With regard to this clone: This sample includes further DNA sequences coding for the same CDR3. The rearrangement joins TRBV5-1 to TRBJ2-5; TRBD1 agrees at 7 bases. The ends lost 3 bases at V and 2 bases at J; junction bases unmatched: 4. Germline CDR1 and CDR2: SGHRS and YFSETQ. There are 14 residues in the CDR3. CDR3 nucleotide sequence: TGCGCCAGCAGCTCCGGGACAGCACAAGAGACCCAGTACTTC. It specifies CASSSGTAQETQYF.

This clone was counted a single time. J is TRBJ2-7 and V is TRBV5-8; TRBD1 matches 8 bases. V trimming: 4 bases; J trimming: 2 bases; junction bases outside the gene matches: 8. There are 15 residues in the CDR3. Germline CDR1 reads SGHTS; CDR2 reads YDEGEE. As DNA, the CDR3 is TGTGCCAGCAGCCGGCGACAGGGGATTCCCTACGAGCAGTACTTC. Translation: CASSRRQGIPYEQYF.